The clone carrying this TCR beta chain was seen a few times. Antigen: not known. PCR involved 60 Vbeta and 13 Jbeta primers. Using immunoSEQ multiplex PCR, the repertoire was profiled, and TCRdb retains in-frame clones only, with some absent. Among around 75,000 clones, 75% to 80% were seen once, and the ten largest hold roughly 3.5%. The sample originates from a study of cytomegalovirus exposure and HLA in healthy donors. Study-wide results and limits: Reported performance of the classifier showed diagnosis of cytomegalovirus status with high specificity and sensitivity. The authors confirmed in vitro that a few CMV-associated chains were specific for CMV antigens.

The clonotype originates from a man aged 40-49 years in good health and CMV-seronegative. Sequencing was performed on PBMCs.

The CDR3 region is CASSFGLANQETQYF. The CDR3 coding sequence is TGTGCCAGCAGCTTCGGACTAGCGAACCAAGAGACCCAGTACTTC. The genes are TRBV4-2 and TRBJ2-5, with 9 nucleotides matching TRBD2. Per the germline V gene, CDR1 is LGHNA and CDR2 is YNFKEQ. The CDR3 is 15 residues long. J lost 0 bases, V lost 5 bases, and 4 bases had no gene match.